This T cell receptor beta chain was identified in a study of PD-1 blockade in classical Hodgkin lymphoma. General study results and limits: By C4D1, diversity of CD4+ TCRs had risen significantly, whereas that of CD8+ TCRs had not. Baseline diversity resembling that of newly diagnosed patients was seen in complete responders.

Only in-frame clones appear in the TCRdb table, and some are missing; sequencing was by immunoSEQ multiplex PCR. The sample has fewer than 25,000 clones, 80% to 90% seen once. CDR1 is MNHNS and CDR2 is SASEGT in the germline V gene. The ends were cut back, 2 bases at V and 8 bases at J, with 9 bases in the middle. The CDR3 is 13 amino acids. Relapse was seen in all patients after autologous stem cell transplantation, and brentuximab vedotin exposure was variable. A word on this clone: Its antigen remains unidentified.

The chain recombines TRBV6-1 with TRBJ1-4; D unclear. The receptor's source is a human donor with classical Hodgkin lymphoma. Sample: peripheral blood mononuclear cells (PBMCs), taken before the second cycle of nivolumab. The CDR3 loop reads CASSESRVEKLFF. The DNA of the CDR3 is TGTGCCAGCAGTGAATCGAGGGTAGAAAAACTGTTTTTT.